The 27 T cell receptor beta chains below were found in one sample sequenced in a study of Ad26.COV2.S vaccination and SARS-CoV-2 variants. Treatment: 19 received Ad26.COV2.S at low or high dose, single or two shots; several received placebo; per-sample allocation not given. On day 63 after the first injection, vaccine and placebo recipients gave samples. Assay: immunoSEQ multiplex PCR; the TCRdb copy retains only in-frame clones and omits some. The sample gives 300,000 to 400,000 clones, more than 70% of which show up once; 1.5% to 2.5% is in the top ten. Source: peripheral blood, taken in a trial of Ad26.COV2.S vaccine versus placebo. The source of these receptors is a person between 18 and 59 years old who received the Ad26.COV2.S COVID-19 vaccine or a placebo.

This chain uses TRBV11-2 with TRBJ1-1; no firm D call. Germline assignment: CDR1 SGHAT and CDR2 FQNNGV. The V and J ends lost 1 base and 2 bases respectively, with 8 bases between them. The CDR3 totals 14 residues. CDR3 sequence reads: CASSLVDGNTEAFF. CDR3 DNA sequence: TGTGCCAGCAGCTTAGTCGACGGTAACACTGAAGCTTTCTTT.

DNA of the CDR3: TGTGCCAGCAGTTACTCGATCGGACTAGTTGAGACCCAGTACTTC. Amino acids: CASSYSIGLVETQYF. This chain links TRBV6-2 or TRBV6-3 with TRBJ2-5; TRBD2 aligns across 7 bases. The CDR3 runs to 15 residues. CDR1 MNHEY and CDR2 SVGEGT come from the germline V gene. Losses at the gene ends were 0 bases for V and 5 bases for J; bases not matched to a gene: 6.

V gene TRBV3-1 (or the pseudogene TRBV3-2) combines with J gene TRBJ1-1; a possible D gene is TRBD1 (5 bases). This CDR3 region has 16 residues. V lost 4 bases and J 0 bases, leaving 15 bases between the germline ends. Germline CDR1 reads LGHDT; CDR2 reads YNNKEL (reference sequence). In nucleotides, the CDR3 is TGTGCCAGCAGCCCGGGGCCGGACAAACTGAACACTGAAGCTTTCTTT. Its translation is CASSPGPDKLNTEAFF.

The V and J genes are TRBV19 and TRBJ2-7; 9 bases are a match to TRBD2. The CDR3 consists of 15 residues. Per germline, CDR1 LNHDA and CDR2 SQIVND (reference sequence). V trimming: 4 bases; J trimming: 7 bases; junction bases outside the gene matches: 11. CDR3 nucleotides: TGTGCCAGTAGTACCTTAGCGGGGGACATCCTGGAGCAGTACTTC. This encodes CASSTLAGDILEQYF. The full variable domain, with the rest looked up from reference TRBV19 and TRBJ2-7, is DGGITQSPKYLFRKEGQNVTLSCEQNLNHDAMYWYRQDPGQGLRLIYYSQIVNDFQKGDIAEGYSVSREKKESFPLTVTSAQKNPTAFYLCASSTLAGDILEQYFGPGTRLTVT.

This chain links TRBV5-1 with TRBJ2-7; D gene unclear. Per germline, CDR1 SGHRS and CDR2 YFSETQ. V was clipped by 0 bases and J by 5 bases, with 15 bases between them. The CDR3 has 15 residues. CDR3 residues: CASSLETAKADEQYF. As DNA, the CDR3 is TGCGCCAGCAGCTTGGAAACGGCCAAGGCGGACGAGCAGTACTTC.

The chain couples TRBV9 to TRBJ2-2; D might be TRBD1 (6 bases). Germline CDR1 and CDR2: SGDLS and YYNGEE. The CDR3 covers 14 residues. The germline V and J ends were trimmed by 2 bases and 6 bases, with 11 bases remaining between them. CDR3 nucleotide sequence: TGTGCCAGCAGCGTTGACCAGGGGCCCGGGGAGCTGTTTTTT. Its protein product is CASSVDQGPGELFF.

This sequence joins TRBV25-1 and TRBJ2-3; D is unclear. This CDR3 spans 14 amino acids. Germline assignment: CDR1 MGHDK and CDR2 SYGVNS. Trimming took off 2 bases at V and 6 bases at J, with 12 bases between the two ends. Written as DNA, the CDR3 is TGTGCCAGCAGTGAACCCTCTTATCTTGATACGCAGTATTTT. Translated: CASSEPSYLDTQYF.

This chain connects TRBV6-2 or TRBV6-3 to TRBJ2-2; possibly TRBD2 for D (5 bases). Per the germline V gene, CDR1 is MNHEY and CDR2 is SVGEGT. Trimming took 0 bases from V and 5 from J, leaving 10 bases between them. The CDR3 covers 15 residues. The chain's CDR3 is CASSYSRVRTGELFF. CDR3 in DNA: TGTGCCAGCAGTTACTCGAGGGTGAGGACCGGGGAGCTGTTTTTT.

The chain combines TRBV18 with TRBJ1-2, with D possibly being TRBD1 (5 bases). CDR3 length: 14 amino acids. Trimming stripped 6 bases from V and 1 base from J, with 12 bases between. Germline CDR1 and CDR2: KGHSH and LQKENI. CDR3 sequence reads: CASSPSTDNYGYTF. CDR3 bases: TGTGCCAGCTCCCCATCGACAGATAACTATGGCTACACCTTC.

The chain is built from TRBV11-2 and TRBJ2-7; TRBD2 matches at 10 bases. The CDR3 totals 15 residues. V shed 5 bases, J shed 7 bases, and the junction held 11 bases outside the gene matches. The germline V gene has CDR1 SGHAT and CDR2 FQNNGV. This CDR3 is CASSHPSGGAGEQYF. The CDR3 DNA follows: TGTGCCAGCAGCCACCCGAGCGGGGGGGCGGGTGAGCAGTACTTC.

This clone was recorded once. V and J are TRBV5-1 and TRBJ1-2; D is unresolved. V shed 1 base and J shed 0 bases, with 4 bases lying between them. The CDR3 has 13 residues. CDR1 SGHRS and CDR2 YFSETQ come from the germline V gene. CDR3 region: CASSLSSNYGYTF. Written as DNA, the CDR3 is TGCGCCAGCAGCTTGAGCTCTAACTATGGCTACACCTTC.

The chain combines TRBV4-3 with TRBJ2-2; D unclear. Germline CDR1 and CDR2: LGHNA and YSLEER. V was pared by 0 bases and J by 7 bases, with 12 bases between. The CDR3 sequence is 15 residues long. CDR3 region: CASSQEPLQHGELFF. The CDR3 DNA is TGCGCCAGCAGCCAAGAGCCCCTCCAGCACGGGGAGCTGTTTTTT.

The chain links TRBV29-1 to TRBJ1-4; D call uncertain. Trimming stripped 1 base from V and 7 bases from J, with 10 bases between. The CDR3 covers 13 residues. Germline V gene lookup returns CDR1 SQVTM and CDR2 ANQGSEA. As DNA, the CDR3 is TGCAGCGTTGAAGTGCAAGCGGGTGAAAAACTGTTTTTT. Amino acid sequence: CSVEVQAGEKLFF.

V and J are TRBV11-2 and TRBJ1-5; 10 bases align to TRBD1. Germline trimming cut 0 bases from V and 0 bases from J; bases unmatched to any gene: 11. Looked up from germline, CDR1 is SGHAT and CDR2 is FQNNGV. The CDR3 has 20 amino acids. CDR3 in amino acids: CASSLEGAGQGTRSNQPQHF. The CDR3 bases are TGTGCCAGCAGCTTAGAAGGGGCGGGACAGGGGACACGTAGCAATCAGCCCCAGCATTTT.

V gene TRBV7-2 combines with J gene TRBJ2-7; 9 bases fit TRBD1. Germline values: CDR1 SGHTA, CDR2 FQGNSA. The CDR3 consists of 15 residues. V was pared by 5 bases and J by 6 bases, with 11 bases of the junction left unmatched. CDR3 sequence: CASSPFAGTGLEQYF. As DNA, the CDR3 is TGTGCCAGCAGCCCCTTCGCCGGGACAGGGCTCGAGCAGTACTTC.

The chain recombines TRBV3-1 (or the pseudogene TRBV3-2) with TRBJ2-6, with 8 bases that match TRBD1. V was clipped by 4 bases and J by 0 bases; unmatched bases: 14. This CDR3 spans 20 amino acids. Looked up from germline, CDR1 is LGHDT and CDR2 is YNNKEL (reference sequence). Written as DNA, the CDR3 is TGTGCCAGCAGCCCTGGGAGTACCGGGACAGGTCTCTCTGGGGCCAACGTCCTGACTTTC. This codes for CASSPGSTGTGLSGANVLTF.

This chain uses TRBV19 with TRBJ1-1, with TRBD1 as a possible D gene (6 bases). Germline CDR1 and CDR2: LNHDA and SQIVND (reference sequence). The CDR3 extends over 16 amino acids. Deletions cut 6 bases from V and 1 base from J, with 18 bases between. CDR3 sequence (DNA): TGTGCCAGTAGGGTGCAGGACAGCTGGGGGAACACTGAAGCTTTCTTT. Amino acids: CASRVQDSWGNTEAFF.

The rearrangement links TRBV6-5 to TRBJ1-2; 7 bases line up with TRBD1. The V segment lost 4 bases and the J segment 7 bases; nucleotides outside the gene matches: 6. This CDR3 is built from 13 residues. Germline lookup yields CDR1 MNHEY and CDR2 SVGAGI. The CDR3: CASSSQDRAGYTF. CDR3 DNA sequence: TGTGCCAGCAGTTCGCAAGACAGGGCTGGCTACACCTTC.

V is TRBV6-5 and J is TRBJ1-1; maybe TRBD1 (5 bases). The V end lost 2 bases, the J end lost 0 bases, and 13 bases lay between the germline ends. The germline gives CDR1 MNHEY, CDR2 SVGAGI. The CDR3 spans 16 residues. CDR3 protein: CASSYITGPLNTEAFF. The CDR3 DNA follows: TGTGCCAGCAGTTACATTACGGGACCGTTGAACACTGAAGCTTTCTTT.

This chain's CDR3 is CASRRPGQSYEQYF. The CDR3 coding sequence is TGTGCCAGCAGGCGGCCGGGACAGAGCTACGAGCAGTACTTC. The chain carries TRBV6-5 and TRBJ2-7, with 7 bases that match TRBD1. V gave up 6 bases and J gave up 3 bases; unmatched junction bases: 8. Germline assignment: CDR1 MNHEY and CDR2 SVGAGI. This CDR3 region has 14 residues.

The J gene is TRBJ2-5, the V gene TRBV30; TRBD2 might be the D (5 bases). This CDR3 region has 12 residues. Trimming left V 8 bases short and J 5 bases short, with 15 bases between. Germline lookup yields CDR1 GTSNPN and CDR2 SVGIG (reference sequence). The CDR3 nucleotides read TGTGCCAGACAAAGAGGGTCGGAGACCCAGTACTTC. Protein: CARQRGSETQYF.

The rearrangement uses TRBV3-1 (or the pseudogene TRBV3-2) and TRBJ2-1; no firm D call. V dropped 4 bases and J dropped 6 bases, with 7 bases sitting between them. The CDR3 is 12 amino acids. The germline CDR1 and CDR2 sequences are LGHDT and YNNKEL (reference sequence). Here the CDR3 reads CASSLMGNEQFF. CDR3 nucleotide sequence: TGTGCCAGCAGCCTGATGGGCAATGAGCAGTTCTTC.

The rearrangement links TRBV10-3 to TRBJ2-5; unclear D gene. Between the trimmed V and J ends, which lost 3 bases and 7 bases, there was a span of 15 bases. The CDR3 runs to 14 residues. Germline assignment: CDR1 ENHRY and CDR2 SYGVKD. CDR3 DNA: TGTGCCATCAGTGATGGGCACGTTCCCGTGACCCAGTACTTC. Its protein product is CAISDGHVPVTQYF.

The rearrangement links TRBV5-1 to TRBJ1-1; D unresolved. Looked up from germline, CDR1 is SGHRS and CDR2 is YFSETQ. V was shortened by 2 bases and J by 2 bases, with 10 bases between the two germline ends. This CDR3 comprises 14 residues. CDR3 DNA sequence: TGCGCCAGCAGCTTTCGGGCGGATAACACTGAAGCTTTCTTT. Its translation is CASSFRADNTEAFF. Full variable domain (missing parts from reference TRBV5-1 and TRBJ1-1): KAGVTQTPRYLIKTRGQQVTLSCSPISGHRSVSWYQQTPGQGLQFLFEYFSETQRNKGNFPGRFSGRQFSNSRSEMNVSTLELGDSALYLCASSFRADNTEAFFGQGTRLTVV.

The chain joins TRBV6-5 to TRBJ1-2; 8 bases match TRBD1. The CDR3 extends over 14 amino acids. In germline, CDR1 is MNHEY, CDR2 SVGAGI. Losses at the gene ends were 6 bases for V and 2 bases for J; bases not matched to a gene: 5. In nucleotides, the CDR3 is TGTGCCAGCAGGGACAGGGCTCGAAACTATGGCTACACCTTC. Protein product: CASRDRARNYGYTF.

In DNA, the CDR3 is TGTGCCAGCAGCCAAGTATCCAGCTCTAGGGTTGGAAACACCATATATTTT. It yields the protein CASSQVSSSRVGNTIYF. This sequence joins TRBV4-2 and TRBJ1-3, with no clear D. Germline CDR1 is LGHNA and CDR2 is YNFKEQ. Trimming pared 1 base from V and 3 bases from J, leaving 16 bases between. The CDR3 runs 17 residues.

This clone has only a few counts. The chain employs TRBV5-1 and TRBJ2-7; possibly TRBD2 for D (5 bases). Germline CDR1 and CDR2: SGHRS and YFSETQ. This CDR3 has 13 residues. Trimming left V 0 bases short and J 5 bases short, with 9 bases between. The CDR3 DNA sequence: TGCGCCAGCAGCTTGGAACAAGCGGACGAGCAGTACTTC. Protein product: CASSLEQADEQYF.